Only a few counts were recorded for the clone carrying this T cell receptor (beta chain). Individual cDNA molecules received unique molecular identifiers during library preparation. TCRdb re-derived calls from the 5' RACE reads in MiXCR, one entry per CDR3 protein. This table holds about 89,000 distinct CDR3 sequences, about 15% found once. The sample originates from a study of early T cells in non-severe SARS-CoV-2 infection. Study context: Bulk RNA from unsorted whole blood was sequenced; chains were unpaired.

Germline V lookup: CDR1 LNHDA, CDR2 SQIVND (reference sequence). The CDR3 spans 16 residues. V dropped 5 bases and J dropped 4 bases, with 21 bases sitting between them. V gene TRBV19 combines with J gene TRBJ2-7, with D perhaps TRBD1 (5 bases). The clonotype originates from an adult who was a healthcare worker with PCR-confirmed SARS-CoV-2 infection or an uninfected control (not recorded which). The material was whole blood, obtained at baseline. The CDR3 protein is CASSPHKGLGIYEQYF. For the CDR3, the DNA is TGTGCCAGTAGTCCACACAAGGGGCTAGGGATATACGAGCAGTACTTC.